The 4 T cell receptor beta chains below come from one sample, sequenced in a study of blood T cells in healthy people across ages. Primers used in a second PCR of roughly 6 to 11 cycles were a sample-barcoded 5' primer and a J-beta primer mix. TCRdb recomputed calls from the 5' RACE reads with MiXCR, one row per CDR3 protein. The sample yields about a million distinct CDR3 sequences, roughly 51% seen once. Sequencing was done on a sample of blood. Receptors originate from a woman aged 60-75 years in good health.

The chain is built from TRBV7-9 and TRBJ2-3, with D perhaps TRBD1 (6 bases). Trimming shortened V by 3 bases and J by 2 bases, and 18 bases separated the two germline ends. The germline V gene encodes CDR1 SEHNR and CDR2 FQNEAQ (reference sequence). The CDR3 has 17 amino acids. The CDR3 reads CASSLALNRDSTDTQYF. DNA for the CDR3: TGTGCCAGCAGCTTGGCACTAAACAGGGATTCCACAGATACGCAGTATTTT.

This chain joins TRBV20-1 and TRBJ2-3, with TRBD1 as a possible D gene (6 bases). The V gene's germline CDR1 is DFQATT and CDR2 SNEGSKA (reference sequence). The V end lost 7 bases, the J end lost 0 bases, and 14 bases lay between the germline ends. There are 14 residues in the CDR3. CDR3 sequence reads: CSGEDQGSTDTQYF. CDR3 nucleotides: TGCAGTGGAGAGGATCAGGGGAGCACAGATACGCAGTATTTT.

As for this clonotype: One junction end disagrees with the germline gene, perhaps due to a read error. The genes are TRBV7-9 and TRBJ1-2; the match to TRBD1 covers 9 bases. The length of the CDR3 is 16 residues. Looked up from germline, CDR1 is SEHNR and CDR2 is FQNEAQ (reference sequence). CDR3 sequence: CASSLQGTGTNYGYTF. The DNA of the CDR3 is TGTGCCAGTAGCTTACAGGGGACAGGGACTAACTATGGCTACACCTTC.

This clonotype was found a few times. The V gene is TRBV7-9, the J gene TRBJ2-7; D remains ambiguous. Germline V gene sequence: CDR1 SEHNR, CDR2 FQNEAQ (reference sequence). Trimming left V 3 bases short and J 0 bases short, with 12 bases between. The CDR3 sequence is 15 residues long. The CDR3 reads CASSLVRRSSYEQYF. The CDR3 bases are TGTGCCAGCAGCTTGGTTCGTAGGAGCTCCTACGAGCAGTACTTC.